The source of this T cell receptor beta chain is a study of cytomegalovirus exposure and HLA in healthy donors. PCR used 60 Vbeta primers and 13 Jbeta primers. TCRdb's table, derived via immunoSEQ multiplex PCR, lists solely in-frame clones and lacks some. This table has about 130,000 clones, about 74% appearing once. Study-wide points: Later, an analysis showed that TCR beta chains associated with HLA were more clonally expanded than others that were equally common.

In regard to this clone: As yet, its antigen is unknown.

V shed 3 bases and J shed 5 bases, with 13 bases lying between them. The CDR3 sequence is 14 residues long. CDR1 and CDR2 (germline): SGHVS, FNYEAQ. The sample comprised PBMCs. This receptor was obtained from a man aged 35-49 years in good health and CMV-seropositive. V and J are TRBV7-6 and TRBJ2-5; the D gene is possibly TRBD2 (6 bases). As DNA, the CDR3 is TGTGCCAGCAGCTTCGGGAGAAGTATGGAGACCCAGTACTTC. This sequence encodes CASSFGRSMETQYF.